This entry concerns a single T cell receptor (beta chain). During active infection, Seattle patients enrolled and were then monitored through disease. The data are from a study of blood T cell repertoires in COVID-19. Turning to the study itself: COVID-19 samples from acute and convalescent phases originated in the United States, Italy and Spain. In each case, the material was cDNA or gDNA derived from T cells, B-cell-depleted T cells, or PBMCs.

Original processing notes: Amplification with reference gene primers provided the estimates of nucleated cell counts. Produced via immunoSEQ multiplex PCR; TCRdb's table is partial and in-frame only. The DNA was the basis for D and trimming; V, J and clone size are from that table. The sample contains some 68,000 clones, around 91% of which appear only once. V lost 3 bases, J lost 8 bases, and 7 bases stayed unmatched. The CDR3 extends over 15 amino acids. The germline V gene has CDR1 SGHNT and CDR2 YYREEE (reference sequence). The rearrangement links TRBV5-4 to TRBJ2-2; 10 bases are a match to TRBD1. This sequence was found in a man over 45 with COVID-19, enrolled during active disease. Sequenced sample: peripheral blood. The CDR3 DNA reads as TGTGCCAGCAGCTCGACAGGGGGCGCTTCGGGGGAGCTGTTTTTT. Translation gives CASSSTGGASGELFF. Together with reference TRBV5-4 and TRBJ2-2, the CDR3 gives the full variable domain: ETGVTQSPTHLIKTRGQQVTLRCSSQSGHNTVSWYQQALGQGPQFIFQYYREEENGRGNFPPRFSGLQFPNYSSELNVNALELDDSALYLCASSSTGGASGELFFGEGSRLTVL.